This TCR beta chain was captured in a study of T cell responses to AZD1222 COVID-19 vaccine. Study-level results: Reportedly, close to half of spike-specific TCRs are directed against unmutated variant regions. At study baseline, merely more than 5 AZD1222 recipients were seropositive. The repertoires were collected only after the peak T cell response.

Here immunoSEQ multiplex PCR was the method, and the copy in TCRdb shows in-frame clones only, minus some. The sample has 150,000 to 200,000 clones, around 90% seen once; the top ten hold about 3%. To note about this clone: No antigen is known for it.

Trimming shortened V by 6 bases and J by 2 bases, and 10 bases separated the two germline ends. Germline V gene lookup returns CDR1 LNHDA and CDR2 SQIVND (reference sequence). The CDR3 contains 14 residues. The gene calls are TRBV19 and TRBJ2-2, with D maybe TRBD1 (5 bases). This receptor was taken from an adult in good health. Source: peripheral blood, taken on day 0 of AZD1222 vaccination. This CDR3 reads CASRMGPNTGELFF. DNA for the CDR3: TGTGCCAGTAGGATGGGGCCCAACACCGGGGAGCTGTTTTTT.